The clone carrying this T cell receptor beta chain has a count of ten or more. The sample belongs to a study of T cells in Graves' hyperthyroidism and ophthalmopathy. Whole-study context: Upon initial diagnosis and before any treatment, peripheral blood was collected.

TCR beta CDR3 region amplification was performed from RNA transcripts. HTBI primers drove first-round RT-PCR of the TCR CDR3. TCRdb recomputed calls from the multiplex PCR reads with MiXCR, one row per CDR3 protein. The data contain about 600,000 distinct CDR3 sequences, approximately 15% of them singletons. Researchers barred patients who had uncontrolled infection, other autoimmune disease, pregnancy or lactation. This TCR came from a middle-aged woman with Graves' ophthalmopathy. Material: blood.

The CDR3 DNA is TGTGCCAGCAGCTCCAGGACTAGCGGGAGGGGGGATGAGCAGTTCTTC. Translating it yields CASSSRTSGRGDEQFF. J is TRBJ2-1 and V is TRBV7-3; 15 bases fit TRBD2. Per germline, CDR1 SGHTA and CDR2 FQGTGA. This CDR3 has 16 residues. V lost 4 bases, J lost 8 bases, and 6 bases stayed unmatched.